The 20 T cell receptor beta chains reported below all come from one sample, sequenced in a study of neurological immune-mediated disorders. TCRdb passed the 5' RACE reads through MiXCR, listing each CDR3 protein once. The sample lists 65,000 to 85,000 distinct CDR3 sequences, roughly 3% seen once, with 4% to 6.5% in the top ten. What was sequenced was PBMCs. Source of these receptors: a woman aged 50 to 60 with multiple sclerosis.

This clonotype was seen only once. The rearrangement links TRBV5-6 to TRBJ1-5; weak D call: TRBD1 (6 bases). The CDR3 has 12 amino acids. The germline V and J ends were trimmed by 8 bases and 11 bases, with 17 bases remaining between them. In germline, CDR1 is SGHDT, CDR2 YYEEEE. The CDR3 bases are TGTGCCAGTGGAAGGGGGGGCCAGGCCCAGCATTTT. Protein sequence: CASGRGGQAQHF.

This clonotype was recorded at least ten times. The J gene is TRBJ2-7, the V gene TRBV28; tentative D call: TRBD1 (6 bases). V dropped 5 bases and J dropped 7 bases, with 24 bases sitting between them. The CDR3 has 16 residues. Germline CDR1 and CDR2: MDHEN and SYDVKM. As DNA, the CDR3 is TGTGCCAGCAGTAATTCCGGACAGCGGAATTTAATAGAGCAGTACTTC. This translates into CASSNSGQRNLIEQYF.

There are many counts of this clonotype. The CDR3 DNA follows: TGCAGTGCTAGAGATGGCCGGCGGGGCTCTGGTGGCAATGAGCAGTTCTTC. Its protein is CSARDGRRGSGGNEQFF. V is TRBV20-1 and J is TRBJ2-1; perhaps TRBD2 as D (6 bases). The CDR3 is made up of 17 amino acids. Looked up from germline, CDR1 is DFQATT and CDR2 is SNEGSKA (reference sequence). The germline V and J ends were trimmed by 0 bases and 6 bases, with 21 bases remaining between them.

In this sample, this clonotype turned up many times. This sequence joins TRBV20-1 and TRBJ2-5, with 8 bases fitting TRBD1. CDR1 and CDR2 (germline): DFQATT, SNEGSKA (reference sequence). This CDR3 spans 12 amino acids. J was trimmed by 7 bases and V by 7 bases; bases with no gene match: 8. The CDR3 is CSGPGQGGTQYF. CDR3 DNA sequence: TGCAGTGGCCCCGGACAGGGCGGGACCCAGTACTTC.

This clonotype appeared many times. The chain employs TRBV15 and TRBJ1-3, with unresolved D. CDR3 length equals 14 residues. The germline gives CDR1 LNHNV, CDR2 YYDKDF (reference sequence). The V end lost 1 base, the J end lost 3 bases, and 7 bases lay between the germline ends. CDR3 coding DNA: TGTGCCACCAGCAGAGCGTCGGGTGGAAACACCATATATTTT. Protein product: CATSRASGGNTIYF.

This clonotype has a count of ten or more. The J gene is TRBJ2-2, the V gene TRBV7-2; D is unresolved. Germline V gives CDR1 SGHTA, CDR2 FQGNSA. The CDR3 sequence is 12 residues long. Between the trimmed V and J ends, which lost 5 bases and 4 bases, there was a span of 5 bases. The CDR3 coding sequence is TGTGCCAGCAGCCCCTTCACCGGGGAGCTGTTTTTT. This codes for CASSPFTGELFF.

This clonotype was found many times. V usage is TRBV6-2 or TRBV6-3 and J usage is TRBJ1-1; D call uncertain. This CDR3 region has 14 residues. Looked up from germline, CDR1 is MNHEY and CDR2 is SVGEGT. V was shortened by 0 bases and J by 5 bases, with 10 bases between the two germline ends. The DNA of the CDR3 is TGTGCCAGCAGTTACTCGAGAGTTCTTACTGAAGCTTTCTTT. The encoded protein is CASSYSRVLTEAFF.

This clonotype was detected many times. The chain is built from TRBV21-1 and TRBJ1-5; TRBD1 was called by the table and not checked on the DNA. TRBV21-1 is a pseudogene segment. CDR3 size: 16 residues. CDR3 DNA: TGTGCCAGCAGCAAAGATAGACAGGGTAGCAATCAGCCCCAGCATTTT. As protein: CASSKDRQGSNQPQHF.

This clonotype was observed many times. CDR3 protein: CATSRVRDYGYTF. CDR3 in DNA: TGTGCCACCAGCAGAGTCCGGGACTATGGCTACACCTTC. The V and J genes are TRBV15 and TRBJ1-2; no clear D gene. V lost 1 base and J 3 bases, leaving 6 bases between the germline ends. The CDR3 has 13 amino acids. Germline loops: CDR1 LNHNV, CDR2 YYDKDF (reference sequence).

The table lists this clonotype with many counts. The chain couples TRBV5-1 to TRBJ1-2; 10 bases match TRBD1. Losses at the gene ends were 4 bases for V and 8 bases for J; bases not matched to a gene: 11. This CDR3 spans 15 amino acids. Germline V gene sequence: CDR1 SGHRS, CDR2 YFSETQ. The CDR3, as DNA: TGCGCCAGCAGCACTATACCGGGACAGGGGCTCGGCTACACCTTC. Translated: CASSTIPGQGLGYTF.

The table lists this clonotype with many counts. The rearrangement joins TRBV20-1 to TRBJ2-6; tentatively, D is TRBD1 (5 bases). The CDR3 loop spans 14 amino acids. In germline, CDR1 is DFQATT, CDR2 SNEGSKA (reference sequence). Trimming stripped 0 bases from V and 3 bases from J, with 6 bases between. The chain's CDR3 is CSARDRVGANVLTF. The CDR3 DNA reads TGCAGTGCTAGAGACAGGGTTGGGGCCAACGTCCTGACTTTC.

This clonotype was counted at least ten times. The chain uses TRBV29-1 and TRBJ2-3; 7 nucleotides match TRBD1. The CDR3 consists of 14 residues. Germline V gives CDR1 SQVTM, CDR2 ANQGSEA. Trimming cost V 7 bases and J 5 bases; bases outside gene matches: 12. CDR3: CSARDGTALDTQYF. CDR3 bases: TGCAGCGCCCGAGACGGGACAGCCTTAGATACGCAGTATTTT.

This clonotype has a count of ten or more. Here the CDR3 reads CSVGQGNTEAFF. CDR3 DNA sequence: TGCAGCGTAGGACAGGGCAACACTGAAGCTTTCTTT. V gene TRBV29-1 combines with J gene TRBJ1-1; 8 bases agree with TRBD1. J lost 2 bases, V lost 6 bases, and 2 bases had no gene match. The CDR3 spans 12 residues. The germline CDR1 and CDR2 sequences are SQVTM and ANQGSEA.

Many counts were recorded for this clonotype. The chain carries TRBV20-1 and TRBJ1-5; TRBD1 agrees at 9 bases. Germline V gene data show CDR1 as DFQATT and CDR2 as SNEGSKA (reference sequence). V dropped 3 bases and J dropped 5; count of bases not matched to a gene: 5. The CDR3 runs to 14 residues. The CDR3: CSASLQGAYQPQHF. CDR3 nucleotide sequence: TGCAGTGCTAGTCTACAGGGGGCGTATCAGCCCCAGCATTTT.

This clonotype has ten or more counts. This chain's CDR3 is CASSLSASPETQYF. DNA for the CDR3: TGTGCCAGCAGCTTATCGGCAAGCCCCGAGACCCAGTACTTC. The V gene is TRBV11-1, the J gene TRBJ2-5; D ambiguous. This CDR3 spans 14 amino acids. The germline V and J ends were trimmed by 2 bases and 5 bases, with 12 bases remaining between them. CDR1 is SGHAT and CDR2 is FQDESV in the germline V gene (reference sequence).

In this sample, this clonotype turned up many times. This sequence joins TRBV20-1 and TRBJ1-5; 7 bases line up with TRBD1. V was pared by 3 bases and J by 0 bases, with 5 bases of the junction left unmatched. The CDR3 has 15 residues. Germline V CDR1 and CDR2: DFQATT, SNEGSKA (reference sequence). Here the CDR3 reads CSASDGTVSNQPQHF. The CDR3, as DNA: TGCAGTGCTAGCGATGGGACAGTTAGCAATCAGCCCCAGCATTTT.

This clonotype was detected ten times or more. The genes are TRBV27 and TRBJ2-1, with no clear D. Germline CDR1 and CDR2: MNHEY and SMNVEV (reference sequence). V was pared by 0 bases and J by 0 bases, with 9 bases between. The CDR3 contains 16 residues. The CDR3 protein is CASSLSGFFSYNEQFF. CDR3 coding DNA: TGTGCCAGCAGTTTATCGGGGTTCTTCTCCTACAATGAGCAGTTCTTC.

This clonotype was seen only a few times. For the CDR3, the DNA is TGTGCCAGCTCACCACTGGCGGGAGTTGAGATCGGGGAGCTGTTTTTT. It encodes CASSPLAGVEIGELFF. The rearrangement uses TRBV18 and TRBJ2-2, with 7 bases lining up with TRBD2. This CDR3 contains 16 residues. Germline V CDR1 and CDR2: KGHSH, LQKENI. Trimming cost V 1 base and J 7 bases; bases outside gene matches: 9.

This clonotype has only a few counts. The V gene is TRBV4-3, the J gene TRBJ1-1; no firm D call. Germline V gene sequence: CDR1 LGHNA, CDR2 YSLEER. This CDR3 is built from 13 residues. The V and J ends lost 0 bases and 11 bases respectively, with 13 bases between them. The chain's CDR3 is CASSQEDRTRAFF. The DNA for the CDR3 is TGCGCCAGCAGCCAAGAAGACCGAACTAGGGCTTTCTTT.

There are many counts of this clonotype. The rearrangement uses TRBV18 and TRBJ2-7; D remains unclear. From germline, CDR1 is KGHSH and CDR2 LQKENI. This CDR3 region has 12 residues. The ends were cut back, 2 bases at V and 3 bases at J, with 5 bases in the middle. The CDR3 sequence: CASSPEGYEQYV. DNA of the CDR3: TGTGCCAGCTCACCAGAAGGCTACGAGCAGTACGTC.